This TCR beta chain was sequenced in a study of blood T cell repertoires in COVID-19 (dated by TCRdb to the early 2020s). About the investigation overall: Recovered participants in ImmuneRACE Cohort 3 were defined by two consecutive negative NP/OP PCR tests, clearance by a healthcare professional, or resolution of symptoms. The repertoires were made available in a free public database intended to serve as a resource for research on the immune response to SARS-CoV-2. Deeply sampled blood TCRbeta repertoires from subjects exposed to, actively infected with, or recovered from COVID-19 were included in the dataset. Samples were obtained from the ongoing ImmuneRACE study (first 160 participants) and from some 1,200 subjects provided by 6 global collaborators. The prospective study material was composed of cDNA or gDNA derived from T cells, B-cell-depleted T cells, or PBMCs. The collaborator samples originated in the United States, Italy and Spain and spanned the acute and convalescent phases of COVID-19. A de-identified subject ID, COVID-19 status, age in years and sex were almost always included in the sample metadata. HLA class I and class II types, where available, came from metadata supplied by the sample provider rather than from assay-based typing. General findings and caveats noted by the study authors: Clinical and demographic metadata were provided uncurated, with the amount varying by source and participant.

TCRbeta CDR3 regions were amplified from genomic DNA by means of the immunoSEQ Assay, a bias-controlled multiplex PCR. As for the original processing: Nucleated cell counts per sample were estimated from amplification of reference gene primers within the assay. To quantify the absolute abundance of each unique TCRbeta CDR3 rearrangement, sequence reads were collapsed and filtered. Productive Simpson clonality was computed per sample as the square root of Simpson's diversity index over productive rearrangements. Here the immuneACCESS table is served through TCRdb, limited to in-frame sequences with V and J called. Missing clones are a known gap in these copies; in checked studies unresolved V genes cover under half, and the rest lacks a known reason. The DNA was the basis for D and trimming; V, J and clone size are from that table. For this sample the table gives 200,000 to 250,000 clones, of which roughly nine tenths were detected only once. In total, the top ten clones hold 3% to 3.5% of the sample.

Comment on this clone: Its antigen specificity is not known. No base qualities exist here, and no much larger clone lies one base off it.

In the prospective study, participants were roughly 18 to 100 years old, resided in 20 to 30 geographic areas of the United States, and were enrolled through a virtual design. To assign participants to cohorts, the prospective study relied on clinical history that participants themselves reported in a screening survey and a study questionnaire. In the prospective study, mobile phlebotomists collected whole blood, serum and a nasopharyngeal or oropharyngeal swab from each participant. Additional blood draws and questionnaires over an approximately 2-month period could optionally be provided by prospective study participants. Before DNA extraction, prospective study blood samples were shipped either frozen or at room temperature. Cut back by 3 bases and 5 bases, the V and J ends lie 16 bases apart. CDR1 is given as MDHEN and CDR2 as SYDVKM, both from the germline V gene. From its cysteine to its phenylalanine, the CDR3 spans 15 amino acids. This entry keeps only the CDR3 DNA: 45 bases, framed from base 1.

The chain links TRBV28 with TRBJ2-5, with TRBD2 as a weak D call on 6 bases. The sequence was obtained from a woman between 45 and 60 years old in a cohort exposed to, infected with or recovered from COVID-19 (not recorded which). Sequenced: PBMCs or T cells enriched from blood (not recorded which). The DNA reads TGTGCCAGCAGTTTCCGGGGAGGTAGCTTTGAGACCCAGTACTTC. This codes for CASSFRGGSFETQYF.